A selection of T cell receptor beta chains follows, all from one sample in a study of T cells in Graves' hyperthyroidism and ophthalmopathy. TCRdb reprocessed the multiplex PCR reads via MiXCR and lists one record per CDR3 protein. The sample carries roughly 750,000 distinct CDR3 sequences, 16% recorded once. The specimen was blood. The receptors derive from a man aged 18 to 35 with Graves' hyperthyroidism. The conserved cysteine and the conserved F or W are not part of the CDR3 here.

v_call cdr3_aa
TRBV12-3/TRBV12-4 ASSPPTEAF
TRBV10-3 AISERGLAGFQETQY
TRBV20-1 SASEGLAGEGYEQY
TRBV9 ASSTLVGNEQF
TRBV28 ASIQGRDNEQF
TRBV28 ASRNGHLYGYT
TRBV10-3 AIGSGPSTDTQY
TRBV9 ASSVGQRKETQY
TRBV6-2/TRBV6-3 ASSQPGLPPTLYEQY
TRBV27 ASSPHLNTGELF
TRBV9 ASSGQGGSYGYT
TRBV4-2 ASSQDPGSGTSQH
TRBV20-1 SARDLSKSQY
TRBV9 ASSVSSGSYEQY
TRBV29-1 SVAYRADTEAF
TRBV29-1 SVEGSTGELF
TRBV20-1 SARTYGLAGGGELF
TRBV12-3/TRBV12-4 ASSPLGQGNQPQH
TRBV7-9 ASSLWTSGGDTQY
TRBV6-2/TRBV6-3 ASSRGGSGANVLT
TRBV19 ATGQGRYEKLF
TRBV7-2 ASSLIVSNEQF
TRBV2 ASSSGGNTEAF
TRBV9 ASSAQYLNTEAF
TRBV2 ASSAWRDEQF
TRBV7-9 ASSLDQGSEQY
TRBV7-9 ASSLAFGQGSSYEQY
TRBV7-3 ASSGPDNEQF
TRBV5-6 ASNWGRSTEAF